Presented here are 3 T cell receptor beta chains from one specimen sequenced in a study of PD-1 blockade in classical Hodgkin lymphoma. The data were produced by immunoSEQ multiplex PCR, yet TCRdb's version contains in-frame clones alone and is incomplete. The sample carries around 31,000 clones, roughly four fifths recorded once. Time point here: cycle 4 day 1 (C4D1), after more than five weeks of nivolumab. Relapses following autologous stem cell transplantation were seen in all patients, with brentuximab vedotin exposure varying. This material consisted of peripheral blood mononuclear cells (PBMCs), taken before the fourth cycle of nivolumab. These receptors originate from a human donor with classical Hodgkin lymphoma.

This clone has only a few counts. V is TRBV30 and J is TRBJ2-5; 12 nucleotides align to TRBD2. The CDR3 totals 15 residues. From germline, CDR1 is GTSNPN and CDR2 SVGIG (reference sequence). After removal of 7 bases from V and 4 bases from J, the junction contained 10 bases not matched to a gene. The CDR3 loop is CASRLAGAVGETQYF. The CDR3 DNA follows: TGTGCCTCCCGACTAGCGGGAGCGGTTGGAGAGACCCAGTACTTC.

The gene calls are TRBV7-9 and TRBJ2-7; D call uncertain. V lost 5 bases, J lost 6 bases, and 11 bases lay in between. The germline gives CDR1 SEHNR, CDR2 FQNEAQ (reference sequence). The CDR3 extends over 12 amino acids. The CDR3 loop is CASSLTGSEQYV. The CDR3 DNA sequence: TGTGCCAGCAGCCTGACGGGCTCCGAGCAGTACGTC.

The chain uses TRBV10-2 and TRBJ2-2; 14 bases match TRBD2. Trimming removed 0 bases from V and 5 bases from J; junction bases left unmatched: 2. Germline CDR1 is WSHSY and CDR2 is SAAADI. This CDR3 contains 17 residues. CDR3 in amino acids: CASSESRLAGGTGELFF. CDR3 bases: TGCGCCAGCAGTGAGTCCCGACTAGCGGGAGGGACCGGGGAGCTGTTTTTT.